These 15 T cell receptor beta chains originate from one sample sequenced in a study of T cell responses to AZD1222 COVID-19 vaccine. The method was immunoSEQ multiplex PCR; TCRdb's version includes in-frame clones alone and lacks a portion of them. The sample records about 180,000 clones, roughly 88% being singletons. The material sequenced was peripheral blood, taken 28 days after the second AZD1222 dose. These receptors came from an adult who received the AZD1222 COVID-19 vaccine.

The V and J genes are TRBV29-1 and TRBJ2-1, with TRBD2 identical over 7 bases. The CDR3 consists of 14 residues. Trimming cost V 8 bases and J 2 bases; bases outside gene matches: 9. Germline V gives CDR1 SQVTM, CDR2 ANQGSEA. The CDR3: CSPLLAETYNEQFF. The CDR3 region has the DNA TGCAGCCCTCTGCTAGCGGAAACCTACAATGAGCAGTTCTTC.

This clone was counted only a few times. CDR3 residues: CASSEQTIYNEQFF. The CDR3 DNA reads as TGTGCCAGCAGTGAGCAGACTATTTACAATGAGCAGTTCTTC. The chain uses TRBV25-1 and TRBJ2-1; D may be TRBD2 (5 bases). CDR1 and CDR2 (germline): MGHDK, SYGVNS. The V end lost 3 bases, the J end lost 4 bases, and 10 bases lay between the germline ends. The CDR3 has 14 amino acids. Combining the CDR3 with reference TRBV25-1 and TRBJ2-1 gives the whole variable domain EADIYQTPRYLVIGTGKKITLECSQTMGHDKMYWYQQDPGMELHLIHYSYGVNSTEKGDLSSESTVSRIRTEHFPLTLESARPSHTSQYLCASSEQTIYNEQFFGPGTRLTVL.

CDR3 sequence (DNA): TGTGCCAGCAGTTACATGGCGGGGGGGCCGATCGGGGAGCTGTTTTTT. Translated: CASSYMAGGPIGELFF. The chain combines TRBV6-2 or TRBV6-3 with TRBJ2-2, with 9 bases fitting TRBD2. The germline CDR1 and CDR2 sequences are MNHEY and SVGEGT. The CDR3 spans 16 residues. V was pared by 2 bases and J by 7 bases, with 8 bases of the junction left unmatched.

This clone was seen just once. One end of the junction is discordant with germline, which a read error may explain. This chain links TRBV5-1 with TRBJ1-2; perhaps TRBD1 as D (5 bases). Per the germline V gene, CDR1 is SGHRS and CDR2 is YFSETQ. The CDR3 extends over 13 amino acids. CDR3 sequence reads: CASRSGQGYGYIF. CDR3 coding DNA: TGCGCCAGCAGGTCGGGGCAAGGCTATGGCTACATCTTC. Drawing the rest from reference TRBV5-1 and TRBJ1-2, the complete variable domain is KAGVTQTPRYLIKTRGQQVTLSCSPISGHRSVSWYQQTPGQGLQFLFEYFSETQRNKGNFPGRFSGRQFSNSRSEMNVSTLELGDSALYLCASRSGQGYGYIFGSGTRLTVV.

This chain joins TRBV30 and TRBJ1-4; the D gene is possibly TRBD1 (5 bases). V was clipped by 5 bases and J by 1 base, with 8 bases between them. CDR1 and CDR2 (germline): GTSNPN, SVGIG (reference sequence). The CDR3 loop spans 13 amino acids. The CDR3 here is CAWETGTNEKLFF. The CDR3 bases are TGTGCCTGGGAAACAGGAACTAATGAAAAACTGTTTTTT.

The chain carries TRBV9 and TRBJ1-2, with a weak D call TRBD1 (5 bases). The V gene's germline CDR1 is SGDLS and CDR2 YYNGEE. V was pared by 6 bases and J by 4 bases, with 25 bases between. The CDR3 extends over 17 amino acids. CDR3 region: CASTTGDGRIDSYGYTF. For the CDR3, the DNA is TGTGCCAGCACCACTGGGGACGGACGCATAGACTCCTATGGCTACACCTTC.

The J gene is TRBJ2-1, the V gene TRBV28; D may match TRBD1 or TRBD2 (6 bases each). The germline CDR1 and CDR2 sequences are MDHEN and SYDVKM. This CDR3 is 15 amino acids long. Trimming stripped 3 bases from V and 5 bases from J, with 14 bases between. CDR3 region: CASSFPRGVHNEQFF. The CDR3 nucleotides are TGTGCCAGCAGTTTCCCGAGGGGGGTCCACAATGAGCAGTTCTTC.

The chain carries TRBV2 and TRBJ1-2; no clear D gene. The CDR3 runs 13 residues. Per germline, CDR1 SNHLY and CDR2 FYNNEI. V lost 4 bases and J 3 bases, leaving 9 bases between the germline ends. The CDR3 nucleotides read TGTGCCAGCAGTGTGGAGGGCGACTATGGCTACACCTTC. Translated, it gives CASSVEGDYGYTF. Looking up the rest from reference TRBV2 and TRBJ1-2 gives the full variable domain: EPEVTQTPSHQVTQMGQEVILRCVPISNHLYFYWYRQILGQKVEFLVSFYNNEISEKSEIFDDQFSVERPDGSNFTLKIRSTKLEDSAMYFCASSVEGDYGYTFGSGTRLTVV.

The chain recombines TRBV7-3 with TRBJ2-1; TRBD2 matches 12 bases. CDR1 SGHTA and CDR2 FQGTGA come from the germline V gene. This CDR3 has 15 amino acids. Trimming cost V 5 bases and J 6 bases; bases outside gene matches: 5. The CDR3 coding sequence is TGTGCCAGCAGCCAAACTAGCGGGGGGATCAATGAGCAGTTCTTC. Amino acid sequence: CASSQTSGGINEQFF.

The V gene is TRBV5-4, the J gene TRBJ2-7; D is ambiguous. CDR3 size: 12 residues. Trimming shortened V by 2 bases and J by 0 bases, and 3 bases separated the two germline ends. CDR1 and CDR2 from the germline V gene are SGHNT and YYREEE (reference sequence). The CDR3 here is CASSFSSYEQYF. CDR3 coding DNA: TGTGCCAGCAGCTTCTCCTCCTACGAGCAGTACTTC.

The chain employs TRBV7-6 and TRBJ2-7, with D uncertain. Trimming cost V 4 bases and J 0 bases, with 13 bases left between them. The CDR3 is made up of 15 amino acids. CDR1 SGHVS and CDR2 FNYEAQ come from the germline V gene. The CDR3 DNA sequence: TGTGCCAGCAGCTCCCTGGGTGGTGCCTCCTACGAGCAGTACTTC. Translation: CASSSLGGASYEQYF.

The DNA for the CDR3 is TGTGCCAGCAGCTTGGGCAGGGGGCTACCTAACGAGCAGTACTTC. It yields the protein CASSLGRGLPNEQYF. This rearrangement joins TRBV5-4 to TRBJ2-7, with 8 bases matching TRBD1. V was clipped by 0 bases and J by 5 bases; unmatched bases: 7. The CDR3 totals 15 residues. The germline V gene has CDR1 SGHNT and CDR2 YYREEE (reference sequence).

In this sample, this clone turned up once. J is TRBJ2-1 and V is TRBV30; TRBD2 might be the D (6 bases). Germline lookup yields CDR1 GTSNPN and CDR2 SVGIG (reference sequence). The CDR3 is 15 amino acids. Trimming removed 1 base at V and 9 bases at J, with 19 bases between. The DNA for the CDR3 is TGTGCCTGGAGTGGGTGGGGCGGGGTAGAGGGTGAGCAGTTCTTC. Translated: CAWSGWGGVEGEQFF.

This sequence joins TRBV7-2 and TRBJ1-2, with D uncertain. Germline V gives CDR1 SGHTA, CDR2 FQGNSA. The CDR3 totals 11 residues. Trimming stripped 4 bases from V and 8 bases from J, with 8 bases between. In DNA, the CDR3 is TGTGCCAGCAGCTCCGGCGGGGGCTACACCTTC. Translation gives CASSSGGGYTF.

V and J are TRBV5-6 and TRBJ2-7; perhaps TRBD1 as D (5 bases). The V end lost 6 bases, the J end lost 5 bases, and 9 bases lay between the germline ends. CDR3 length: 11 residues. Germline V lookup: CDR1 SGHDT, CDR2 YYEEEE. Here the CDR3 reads CASTKGHEQYF. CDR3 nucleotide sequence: TGTGCCAGCACTAAGGGGCACGAGCAGTACTTC.